This entry lists 15 T cell receptor beta chains sequenced from one sample in a study of spatial heterogeneity in lung cancer. This sample's time point: sample taken at primary tumor resection. In each case, whole RNA from tumor, nontumor lung or frozen PBMC was sequenced unsorted. TCRdb reanalysed the 5' RACE reads using MiXCR and keeps one entry per CDR3 protein. In the table there are 60,000 to 90,000 distinct CDR3 sequences, roughly 14% of which are singletons. This material consisted of PBMCs, taken at surgery. All receptors come from a male donor with early-stage non-small cell lung cancer.

J is TRBJ2-5 and V is TRBV20-1; D may be TRBD2 (6 bases). The CDR3 has 14 amino acids. Deletions cut 3 bases from V and 1 base from J, with 12 bases between. Germline assignment: CDR1 DFQATT and CDR2 SNEGSKA (reference sequence). CDR3 DNA sequence: TGCAGTGCTAGGCCGTGGAGGGTCCAAGAGACCCAGTACTTC. The encoded protein is CSARPWRVQETQYF.

The CDR3 sequence is CASSPNIVELNTEAFF. The CDR3 DNA reads as TGTGCCAGCTCACCGAATATCGTAGAGTTGAACACTGAAGCTTTCTTT. V is TRBV18 and J is TRBJ1-1; D uncertain. The CDR3 spans 16 residues. Trimming removed 3 bases at V and 0 bases at J, with 14 bases between. The germline V gene encodes CDR1 KGHSH and CDR2 LQKENI.

This clonotype was observed a few times. The chain employs TRBV13 and TRBJ1-4; no clear D. This CDR3 has 14 amino acids. V lost 1 base and J 0 bases, leaving 3 bases between the germline ends. Germline V gene sequence: CDR1 PRHDT, CDR2 FYEKMQ (reference sequence). Here the CDR3 DNA reads TGTGCCAGCAGCTTAGACCCAACTAATGAAAAACTGTTTTTT. This translates into CASSLDPTNEKLFF.

In its sample, this clonotype was seen many times. The chain carries TRBV7-9 and TRBJ1-6; 7 bases match TRBD1. Germline trimming cut 3 bases from V and 7 bases from J; bases unmatched to any gene: 9. The length of the CDR3 is 16 residues. Germline CDR1 is SEHNR and CDR2 is FQNEAQ (reference sequence). CDR3 sequence (DNA): TGTGCCAGCAGCTTTCCGAGCGCAGGGGGGAATTCACCCCTCCACTTT. It codes for CASSFPSAGGNSPLHF.

This clonotype was counted between two and nine times. V gene TRBV6-5 combines with J gene TRBJ1-5; tentatively, D is TRBD1 (6 bases). This CDR3 comprises 14 residues. Trimming removed 5 bases at V and 2 bases at J, with 10 bases between. The germline gives CDR1 MNHEY, CDR2 SVGAGI. CDR3 coding DNA: TGTGCCAGCAGTGGCAACAGGGGCAATCAGCCCCAGCATTTT. Residues: CASSGNRGNQPQHF.

This clonotype was detected a few times. This chain uses TRBV29-1 with TRBJ1-1, with D hard to call. This CDR3 comprises 13 residues. Trimming removed 4 bases from V and 1 base from J, with 10 bases in between. The V gene's germline CDR1 is SQVTM and CDR2 ANQGSEA. The CDR3 DNA reads as TGCAGCGTTGGAGAGAGACAGAACACTGAAGCTTTCTTT. Translation: CSVGERQNTEAFF.

In regard to this clonotype: The junction departs from the called germline gene at one end, perhaps through a read error. The CDR3, as DNA: TGTGCCATCGGTGAGTCGTTACCGGCATCCTCTGGGGCCAACGTCCTGACTTTC. Residues: CAIGESLPASSGANVLTF. The chain uses TRBV10-3 and TRBJ2-6; D is ambiguous. The germline CDR1 and CDR2 sequences are ENHRY and SYGVKD. This CDR3 has 18 residues.

V gene TRBV27 combines with J gene TRBJ1-5, with TRBD1 identical over 8 bases. The J segment lost 0 bases and the V segment lost 8 bases, leaving 6 bases of the junction unmatched. CDR3 length: 15 residues. In germline, CDR1 is MNHEY, CDR2 SMNVEV (reference sequence). This CDR3 reads CASRRTGNSNQPQHF. The CDR3 coding sequence is TGTGCCAGCCGCAGGACAGGGAATAGCAATCAGCCCCAGCATTTT.

This chain uses TRBV6-1 with TRBJ2-1; no clear D. Trimming took off 5 bases at V and 3 bases at J, with 8 bases between the two ends. The CDR3 totals 13 residues. CDR1 is MNHNS and CDR2 is SASEGT in the germline V gene. The CDR3 DNA reads as TGTGCCAGCAGTTCCCAGGACTACAATGAGCAGTTCTTC. Protein: CASSSQDYNEQFF.

V is TRBV12-3 or TRBV12-4 and J is TRBJ1-5, with no clear D. CDR3 length: 12 residues. The V gene lost 1 base and the J gene lost 11 bases, with 9 bases spanning the gap. CDR3 nucleotide sequence: TGTGCCAGCAGTTTAGGGCTCGTAACCCAGCATTTT. It encodes CASSLGLVTQHF.

The chain combines TRBV6-5 with TRBJ1-2, with 12 positions matching TRBD1. The ends lost 6 bases at V and 3 bases at J; junction bases unmatched: 5. Germline loops: CDR1 MNHEY, CDR2 SVGAGI. The CDR3 extends over 15 amino acids. DNA of the CDR3: TGTGCCAGCAGGGGGGACAGGGGGCAGGACTATGGCTACACCTTC. It translates to CASRGDRGQDYGYTF.

This clonotype appeared a few times. V usage is TRBV29-1 and J usage is TRBJ1-1; a weak D match, TRBD1 (5 bases). The CDR3 spans 14 residues. The V end was cut by 7 bases, the J end by 5 bases, with 20 bases between. Germline loops: CDR1 SQVTM, CDR2 ANQGSEA. In nucleotides, the CDR3 is TGCAGCGCCCGAAAGGGTCAGGGAGGAACTGAAGCTTTCTTT. This codes for CSARKGQGGTEAFF.

This clonotype was seen ten or more times. The chain has TRBV27 and TRBJ2-1; TRBD2 might be the D (5 bases). This CDR3 comprises 14 residues. V gave up 5 bases and J gave up 4 bases, with 12 bases separating them. In germline, CDR1 is MNHEY, CDR2 SMNVEV (reference sequence). The CDR3 here is CASSPAGYYNEQFF. DNA of the CDR3: TGTGCCAGCAGTCCGGCGGGCTATTACAATGAGCAGTTCTTC.

In its sample, this clonotype was seen a few times. The gene calls are TRBV5-1 and TRBJ2-4; 14 positions agree with TRBD2. CDR1 and CDR2 from the germline V gene are SGHRS and YFSETQ. CDR3 size: 19 residues. After removal of 4 bases from V and 1 base from J, the junction contained 10 bases not matched to a gene. This CDR3 is CASSPRLAGGPPAKNIQYF. CDR3 in DNA: TGCGCCAGCAGCCCCAGACTAGCGGGAGGGCCCCCGGCCAAAAACATTCAGTACTTC.

The CDR3, as DNA: TGCGCCAGCAGCCACCATTCGGCGGGAAGCTCCTACAATGAGCAGTTCTTC. As protein: CASSHHSAGSSYNEQFF. This chain connects TRBV5-1 to TRBJ2-1, with a possible D match to TRBD2 (6 bases). Germline CDR1 and CDR2: SGHRS and YFSETQ. V was cut by 4 bases and J by 0 bases, with 17 bases left in between. The CDR3 covers 17 residues.